This TCR beta chain was found in a study of beta chain features in type 1 diabetes. Study at large: When patients were set against healthy donors, age, gender and cell yields were similar.

Details on this clone: Other DNA sequences in this sample translate to the same CDR3.

Isolated RNA was reverse transcribed in full, so expressed TCRB transcripts were sequenced. TCRdb's table, derived via immunoSEQ multiplex PCR, lists solely in-frame clones and lacks some. Seen here are about 620,000 clones, around 15% observed once, and the top ten hold about 0.097%. Trimming took off 1 base at V and 4 bases at J, with 9 bases between the two ends. The CDR3 spans 14 residues. Germline CDR1 is SGHDT and CDR2 is YYEEEE. The rearrangement joins TRBV5-6 to TRBJ1-5; tentatively, D is TRBD1 (6 bases). This clonotype originated in a man in his late teens or twenties in good health. Sample: naive CD4+ T cells from blood. The CDR3 coding sequence is TGTGCCAGCAGCTTGAGAGGGGGAAATCAGCCCCAGCATTTT. Its protein is CASSLRGGNQPQHF.